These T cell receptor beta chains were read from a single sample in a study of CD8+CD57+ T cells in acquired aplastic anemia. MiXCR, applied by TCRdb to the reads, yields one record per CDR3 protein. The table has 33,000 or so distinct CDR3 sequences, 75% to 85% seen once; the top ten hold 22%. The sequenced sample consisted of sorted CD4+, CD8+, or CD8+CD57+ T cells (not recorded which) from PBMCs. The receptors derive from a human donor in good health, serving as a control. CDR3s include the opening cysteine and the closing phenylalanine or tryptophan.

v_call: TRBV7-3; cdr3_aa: CASTGQPDGDGYTF
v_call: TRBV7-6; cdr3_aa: CASSLTSGGDEQFF
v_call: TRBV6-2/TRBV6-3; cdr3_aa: CASSYSSGGAIHNEQFF
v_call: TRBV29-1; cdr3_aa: CSVEGSRDKRRETQYF
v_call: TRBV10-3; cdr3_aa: CAISSNTEAFF
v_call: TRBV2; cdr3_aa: CASSGLAGKTQYF
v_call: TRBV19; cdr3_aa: CASSFSGTAYEQYF
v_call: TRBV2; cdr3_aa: CASEDGTKETQYF
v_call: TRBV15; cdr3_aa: CATSRDGGRADNEQFF
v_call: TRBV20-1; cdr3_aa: CSARDRRGSDNSPLHF
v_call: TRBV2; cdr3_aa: CARGDRGSEQYF
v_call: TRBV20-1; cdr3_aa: CSAQGSGTGTENYGYTF
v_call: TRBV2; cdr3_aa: CASSINREQFF
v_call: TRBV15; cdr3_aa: CATSRGDGNEQFF
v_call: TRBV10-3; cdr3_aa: CAISEQTAGQGETQYF
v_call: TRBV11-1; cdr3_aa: CASSLDSNLNTEAFF
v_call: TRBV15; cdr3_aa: CATSRDRGEGSQPQHF
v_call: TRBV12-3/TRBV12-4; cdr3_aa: CASSLGGTQETQYF
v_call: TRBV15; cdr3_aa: CATSRAPVDGYTF
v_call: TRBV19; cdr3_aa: CASSIEAAYEQYF
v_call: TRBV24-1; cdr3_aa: CATSDYQGYGYTF
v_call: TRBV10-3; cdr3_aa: CAISKTGGTEAFF
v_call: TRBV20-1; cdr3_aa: CSATDTSGGANEQFF
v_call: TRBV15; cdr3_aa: CATSRDRGNTEAFF
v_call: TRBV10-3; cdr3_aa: CAISDTSDSSTDTQYF
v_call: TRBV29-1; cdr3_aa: CSVGWGTDDTEAFF